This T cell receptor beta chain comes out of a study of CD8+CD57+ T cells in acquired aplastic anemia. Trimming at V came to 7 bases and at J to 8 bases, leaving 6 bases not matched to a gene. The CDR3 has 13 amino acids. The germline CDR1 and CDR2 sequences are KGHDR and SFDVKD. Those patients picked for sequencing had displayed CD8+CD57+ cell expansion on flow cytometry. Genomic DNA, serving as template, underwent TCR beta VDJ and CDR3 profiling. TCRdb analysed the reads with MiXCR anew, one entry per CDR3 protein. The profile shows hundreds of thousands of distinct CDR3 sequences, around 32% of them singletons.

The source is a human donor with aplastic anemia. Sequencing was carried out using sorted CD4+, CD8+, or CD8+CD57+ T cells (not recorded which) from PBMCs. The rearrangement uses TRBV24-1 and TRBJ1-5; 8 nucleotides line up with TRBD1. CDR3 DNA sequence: TGTGCCACCAGAAAGAGACAGGGGAAGCCCCAGCATTTT. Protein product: CATRKRQGKPQHF.